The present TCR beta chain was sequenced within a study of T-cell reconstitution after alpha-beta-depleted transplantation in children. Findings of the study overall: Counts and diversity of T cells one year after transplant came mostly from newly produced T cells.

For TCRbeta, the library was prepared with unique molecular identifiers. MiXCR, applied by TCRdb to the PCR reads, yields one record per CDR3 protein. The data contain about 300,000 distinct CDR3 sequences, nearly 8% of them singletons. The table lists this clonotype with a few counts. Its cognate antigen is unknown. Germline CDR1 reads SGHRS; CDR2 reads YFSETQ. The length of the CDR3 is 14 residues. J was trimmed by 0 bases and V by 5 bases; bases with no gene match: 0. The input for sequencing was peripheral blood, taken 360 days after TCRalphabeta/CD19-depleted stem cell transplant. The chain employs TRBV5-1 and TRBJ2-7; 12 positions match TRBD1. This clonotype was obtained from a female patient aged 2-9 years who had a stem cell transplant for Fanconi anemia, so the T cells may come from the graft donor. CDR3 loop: CASRGQGASYEQYF. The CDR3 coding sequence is TGCGCCAGCAGGGGACAGGGGGCCTCCTACGAGCAGTACTTC.